The 22 T cell receptor beta chains below come from one sample, sequenced in a study of T-cell memory formation after mild COVID-19. From the 5' RACE reads, TCRdb called clonotypes with MiXCR, one entry per CDR3 protein. The sample holds 430,000 or so distinct CDR3 sequences, around 27% seen once. The sequencing sample was made of PBMCs or a T cell subset sorted from them (not recorded which). These receptors were taken from an adult woman who had mild COVID-19 (a few samples of this study predate the infection). Cell type and time point are not known.

This chain links TRBV19 with TRBJ1-5; possible D gene TRBD1, 5 bases. The CDR3 loop spans 14 amino acids. The V gene's germline CDR1 is LNHDA and CDR2 SQIVND (reference sequence). Trimming removed 5 bases at V and 7 bases at J, with 15 bases between. CDR3 sequence (DNA): TGTGCCAGTAGTGTCGGAGGGGAAAAGCAGCCCCAGCATTTT. Protein product: CASSVGGEKQPQHF.

The sample holds a few counts of this clonotype. The chain joins TRBV5-1 to TRBJ2-1; 7 bases are a match to TRBD2. Germline trimming cut 6 bases from V and 7 bases from J; bases unmatched to any gene: 7. This CDR3 has 13 residues. Germline values: CDR1 SGHRS, CDR2 YFSETQ. CDR3 residues: CASTSGNSNEQFF. The CDR3 DNA reads as TGCGCCAGCACCAGCGGGAATTCTAATGAGCAGTTCTTC.

The gene calls are TRBV7-3 and TRBJ2-3; no firm D call. The V end was cut by 0 bases, the J end by 5 bases, with 3 bases between. The CDR3 spans 12 residues. Germline CDR1 SGHTA, CDR2 FQGTGA. The CDR3 sequence is CASSLTRDTQYF. The DNA of the CDR3 is TGTGCCAGCAGCTTAACTAGAGATACGCAGTATTTT.

This clonotype was observed a few times. The chain uses TRBV24-1 and TRBJ2-2, with TRBD1 matching over 8 bases. Germline V CDR1 and CDR2: KGHDR, SFDVKD. The CDR3 sequence is 16 residues long. V lost 3 bases and J lost 1; bases outside the gene matches: 3. CDR3 coding DNA: TGTGCCACCAGTGATCAGGGACAGGTGAACACCGGGGAGCTGTTTTTT. Its protein product is CATSDQGQVNTGELFF.

The chain combines TRBV4-1 with TRBJ1-1; 7 nucleotides agree with TRBD1. Germline V gene data show CDR1 as MGHRA and CDR2 as YSYEKL. The trim removed 1 base at V and 4 bases at J, leaving 3 bases unmatched. The CDR3 has 14 residues. For the CDR3, the DNA is TGCGCCAGCAGCCAAGGGACAGGCCCCACTGAAGCTTTCTTT. It translates to CASSQGTGPTEAFF.

The chain's CDR3 is CASRNSLQGVGVGETQYF. CDR3 DNA sequence: TGCGCCAGCAGGAACTCGCTACAGGGAGTAGGTGTCGGAGAGACCCAGTACTTC. V gene TRBV5-1 combines with J gene TRBJ2-5; possibly TRBD1 for D (6 bases). Germline V gene sequence: CDR1 SGHRS, CDR2 YFSETQ. Trimming left V 5 bases short and J 4 bases short, with 27 bases between. The CDR3 loop spans 18 amino acids.

The chain uses TRBV18 and TRBJ1-1; perhaps TRBD1 as D (6 bases). V was shortened by 1 base and J by 0 bases, with 9 bases between the two germline ends. Germline values: CDR1 KGHSH, CDR2 LQKENI. The CDR3 contains 15 residues. CDR3: CASSPQGVLNTEAFF. Written as DNA, the CDR3 is TGTGCCAGCTCACCACAGGGGGTGTTGAACACTGAAGCTTTCTTT.

The rearrangement links TRBV19 to TRBJ2-1; D not resolved. With 6 bases removed from V and 5 bases from J, the gap between germline ends came to 8 bases. This CDR3 region has 12 residues. Germline V gives CDR1 LNHDA, CDR2 SQIVND (reference sequence). Here the CDR3 DNA reads TGTGCCAGTAGCCCCCGAAACAATGAGCAGTTCTTC. It yields the protein CASSPRNNEQFF. Drawing the rest from reference TRBV19 and TRBJ2-1, the complete variable domain is DGGITQSPKYLFRKEGQNVTLSCEQNLNHDAMYWYRQDPGQGLRLIYYSQIVNDFQKGDIAEGYSVSREKKESFPLTVTSAQKNPTAFYLCASSPRNNEQFFGPGTRLTVL.

In regard to this clonotype: The limits of the CDR3 on the DNA are not certain, so only TCRdb's listed CDR3 is given. This chain uses TRBV7-5 with TRBJ2-1; the table's D call, TRBD2, was not checked against the DNA. TRBV7-5 counts as a pseudogene. The CDR3 comprises 20 residues, both ends counted. CDR3 residues: CISVPEAYWTPSGSWDEQFF.

The chain employs TRBV7-6 and TRBJ2-3, with 8 bases aligning to TRBD2. The CDR3 is 14 residues long. CDR1 and CDR2 from the germline V gene are SGHVS and FNYEAQ. After removal of 5 bases from V and 2 bases from J, the junction contained 3 bases not matched to a gene. CDR3 loop: CASSRSGITDTQYF. CDR3 coding DNA: TGTGCCAGCAGCCGTAGCGGGATCACAGATACGCAGTATTTT. The full variable domain, its missing parts supplied by reference TRBV7-6 and TRBJ2-3, is GAGVSQSPRYKVTKRGQDVALRCDPISGHVSLYWYRQALGQGPEFLTYFNYEAQQDKSGLPNDRFSAERPEGSISTLTIQRTEQRDSAMYRCASSRSGITDTQYFGPGTRLTVL.

The chain recombines TRBV14 with TRBJ2-7; D gene uncertain. The germline gives CDR1 SGHDN, CDR2 FVKESK. CDR3 length equals 13 residues. The germline V and J ends were trimmed by 2 bases and 7 bases, with 12 bases remaining between them. CDR3 in DNA: TGTGCCAGCAGCCAATCGATCTATGATGAGCAGTACTTC. Amino acid sequence: CASSQSIYDEQYF.

The J gene is TRBJ1-6, the V gene TRBV12-3 or TRBV12-4; possible D gene TRBD1, 5 bases. The CDR3 loop spans 14 amino acids. Trimming pared 6 bases from V and 9 bases from J, leaving 15 bases between. This CDR3 is CASRPGTHFSPLHF. DNA of the CDR3: TGTGCCAGCAGACCCGGGACTCACTTTTCACCCCTCCACTTT.

This sequence joins TRBV7-9 and TRBJ2-3; 9 nucleotides match TRBD2. Looked up from germline, CDR1 is SEHNR and CDR2 is FQNEAQ (reference sequence). This CDR3 contains 16 residues. Trimming cost V 5 bases and J 0 bases; bases outside gene matches: 6. The CDR3 region is CASSVKRGVSTDTQYF. CDR3 DNA sequence: TGTGCCAGCAGCGTCAAGCGGGGGGTGAGCACAGATACGCAGTATTTT.

This clonotype showed up just a few times. The V gene is TRBV30, the J gene TRBJ1-2; D unclear. V was clipped by 4 bases and J by 0 bases, with 9 bases between them. Per the germline V gene, CDR1 is GTSNPN and CDR2 is SVGIG (reference sequence). The CDR3 is 13 amino acids. The DNA for the CDR3 is TGTGCCTGGACTCCACAACCTAACTATGGCTACACCTTC. Protein sequence: CAWTPQPNYGYTF.

The gene calls are TRBV10-3 and TRBJ1-4; TRBD1 matches 7 bases. Germline V CDR1 and CDR2: ENHRY, SYGVKD. This CDR3 is 17 amino acids long. The ends lost 4 bases at V and 7 bases at J; junction bases unmatched: 15. CDR3 amino acids: CAISGDSQGPIGEKLFF. DNA for the CDR3: TGTGCCATCAGTGGGGACAGCCAGGGCCCCATTGGTGAAAAACTGTTTTTT.

The J gene is TRBJ1-2, the V gene TRBV24-1, with 7 bases aligning to TRBD1. Unmatched junction bases numbered 1, after V lost 4 bases and J lost 3 bases. The germline V gene encodes CDR1 KGHDR and CDR2 SFDVKD. This CDR3 region has 13 residues. The CDR3 DNA reads as TGTGCCACCAGTGAGGGACAGTACTATGGCTACACCTTC. Residues: CATSEGQYYGYTF.

This clonotype was recorded a few times. V and J are TRBV2 and TRBJ2-7, with 7 bases identical to TRBD1. This CDR3 region has 12 residues. Germline assignment: CDR1 SNHLY and CDR2 FYNNEI. The junction had 2 bases not matched to a gene; V was cut back by 6 bases and J by 3 bases. The CDR3 here is CASRTGFYEQYF. The CDR3 DNA reads TGTGCCAGCAGGACAGGGTTCTACGAGCAGTACTTC.

This sequence joins TRBV30 and TRBJ2-7; 10 bases are a match to TRBD1. CDR1 is GTSNPN and CDR2 is SVGIG in the germline V gene (reference sequence). The CDR3 runs 11 residues. J was trimmed by 11 bases and V by 0 bases; bases with no gene match: 1. CDR3 protein: CAWSVGTGEYF. The DNA for the CDR3 is TGTGCCTGGAGTGTGGGGACAGGGGAGTACTTC.

The rearrangement joins TRBV28 to TRBJ2-7; 7 bases are a match to TRBD1. The germline V gene encodes CDR1 MDHEN and CDR2 SYDVKM. Unmatched junction bases numbered 6, after V lost 6 bases and J lost 4 bases. The CDR3 contains 13 residues. CDR3 bases: TGTGCCAGCAGGGAGGACAGGCCGTACGAGCAGTACTTC. It codes for CASREDRPYEQYF.

This clonotype appeared a few times. The chain is built from TRBV7-3 and TRBJ2-1; TRBD1 aligns across 10 bases. Unmatched junction bases numbered 9, after V lost 5 bases and J lost 8 bases. Per germline, CDR1 SGHTA and CDR2 FQGTGA. The CDR3 spans 15 residues. The CDR3 sequence: CASSPSGQGFDEQFF. The CDR3 DNA sequence: TGTGCCAGCAGCCCCTCGGGACAGGGGTTCGATGAGCAGTTCTTC.

This clonotype has at least ten counts. The chain recombines TRBV20-1 with TRBJ2-7; D may be TRBD1 (6 bases). V was shortened by 2 bases and J by 2 bases, with 10 bases between the two germline ends. The CDR3 is 13 residues long. Germline V gene data show CDR1 as DFQATT and CDR2 as SNEGSKA (reference sequence). The CDR3 loop reads CSARTGTTYEQYF. The CDR3 coding sequence is TGCAGTGCTAGAACCGGGACAACCTACGAGCAGTACTTC.

V and J are TRBV20-1 and TRBJ2-7; 9 nucleotides align to TRBD1. V gave up 1 base and J gave up 5 bases; unmatched junction bases: 12. The germline gives CDR1 DFQATT, CDR2 SNEGSKA (reference sequence). CDR3 length equals 16 residues. This CDR3 is CSARGKQGQGIDEQYF. The CDR3, as DNA: TGCAGTGCTAGAGGGAAGCAGGGACAGGGTATCGACGAGCAGTACTTC.